This T cell receptor (beta chain) was identified during a study of cytomegalovirus exposure and HLA in healthy donors. Regarding this clone: Its antigen is currently unknown.

The CDR3 extends over 14 amino acids. Per the germline V gene, CDR1 is SQVTM and CDR2 is ANQGSEA. V was shortened by 5 bases and J by 0 bases, with 11 bases between the two germline ends. Study-wide findings and caveats: Earlier results showed most TCR beta V segments being productive about 87% or about 30% of the time. Some highly shared sequence variants likely arose as a pipeline artifact.

The PCR ran on 60 Vbeta and 13 Jbeta primers. In the authors' methods: In a later analysis, of tens of millions of unique beta chains, some 10 million appeared in at least two donors. Sequencing was performed with immunoSEQ multiplex PCR; in TCRdb, only in-frame clones are kept and a portion is missing. V and J calls and clone size follow that table, whereas D and trimming were derived from the DNA. The data contain 130,000 to 150,000 clones, roughly three quarters of them singletons. The chain carries TRBV29-1 and TRBJ1-3; maybe TRBD1 (6 bases). Sequencing was performed on PBMCs. This TCR derives from a woman in her 50s in good health and CMV-seronegative. CDR3 protein: CSVQGKASGNTIYF. DNA of the CDR3: TGCAGCGTTCAGGGGAAAGCCTCTGGAAACACCATATATTTT.